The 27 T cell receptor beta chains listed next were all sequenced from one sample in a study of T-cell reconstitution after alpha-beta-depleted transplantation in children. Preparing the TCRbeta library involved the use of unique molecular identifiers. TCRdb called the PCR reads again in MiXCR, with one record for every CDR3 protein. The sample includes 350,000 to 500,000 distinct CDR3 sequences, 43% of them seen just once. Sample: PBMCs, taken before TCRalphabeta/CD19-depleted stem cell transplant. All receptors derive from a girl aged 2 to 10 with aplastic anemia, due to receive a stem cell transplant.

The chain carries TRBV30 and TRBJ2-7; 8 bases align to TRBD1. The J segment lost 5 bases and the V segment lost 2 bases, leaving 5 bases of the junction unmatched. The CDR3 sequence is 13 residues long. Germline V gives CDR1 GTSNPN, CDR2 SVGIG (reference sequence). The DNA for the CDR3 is TGTGCCTGGAGTCTCCGGACAGGGAACGAGCAGTACTTC. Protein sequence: CAWSLRTGNEQYF.

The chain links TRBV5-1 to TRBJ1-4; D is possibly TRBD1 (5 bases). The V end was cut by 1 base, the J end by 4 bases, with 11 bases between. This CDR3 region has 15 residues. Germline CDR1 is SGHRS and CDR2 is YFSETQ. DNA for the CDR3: TGCGCCAGCAGCTTGTCGGGGGTTGGTAATGAAAAACTGTTTTTT. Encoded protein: CASSLSGVGNEKLFF.

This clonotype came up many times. CDR3 DNA sequence: TGTGCCAGCAGCTTCGTCGGGACGGGCAATGAGCAGTTCTTC. This sequence encodes CASSFVGTGNEQFF. The chain employs TRBV7-2 and TRBJ2-1, with D perhaps given as TRBD1 or TRBD2 (5 bases each). The germline V gene encodes CDR1 SGHTA and CDR2 FQGNSA. V lost 3 bases, J lost 6 bases, and 12 bases lay in between. This CDR3 contains 14 residues.

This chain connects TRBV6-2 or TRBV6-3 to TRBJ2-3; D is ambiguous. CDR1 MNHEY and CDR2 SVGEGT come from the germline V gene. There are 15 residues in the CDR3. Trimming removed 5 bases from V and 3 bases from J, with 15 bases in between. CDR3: CASSPRNLGTDTQYF. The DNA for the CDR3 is TGTGCCAGCAGTCCTAGGAACTTAGGGACAGATACGCAGTATTTT.

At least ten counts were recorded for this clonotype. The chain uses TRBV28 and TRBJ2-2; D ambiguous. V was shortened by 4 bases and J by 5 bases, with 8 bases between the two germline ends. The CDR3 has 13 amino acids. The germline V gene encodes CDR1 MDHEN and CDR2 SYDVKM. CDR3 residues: CASSYGSTGELFF. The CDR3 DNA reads TGTGCCAGCAGTTATGGCTCAACCGGGGAGCTGTTTTTT.

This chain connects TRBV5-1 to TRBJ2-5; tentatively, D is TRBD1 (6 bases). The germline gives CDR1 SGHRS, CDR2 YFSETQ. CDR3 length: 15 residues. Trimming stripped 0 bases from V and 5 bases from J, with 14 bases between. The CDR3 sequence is CASSLDGRGAETQYF. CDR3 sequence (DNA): TGCGCCAGCAGCTTGGATGGCAGGGGTGCGGAGACCCAGTACTTC.

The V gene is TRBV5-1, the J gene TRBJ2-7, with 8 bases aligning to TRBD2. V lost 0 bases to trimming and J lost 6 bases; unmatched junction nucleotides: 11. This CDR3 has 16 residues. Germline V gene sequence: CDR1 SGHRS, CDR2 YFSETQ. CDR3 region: CASSLAGKRESFEQYF. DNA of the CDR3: TGCGCCAGCAGCTTGGCCGGTAAGCGGGAGTCTTTCGAGCAGTACTTC.

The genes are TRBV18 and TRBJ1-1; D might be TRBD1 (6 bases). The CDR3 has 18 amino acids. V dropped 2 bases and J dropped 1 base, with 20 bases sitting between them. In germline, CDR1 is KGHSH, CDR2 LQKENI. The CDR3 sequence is CASSPYREGVFRNTEAFF. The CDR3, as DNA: TGTGCCAGCTCACCATACAGGGAAGGGGTTTTTCGGAACACTGAAGCTTTCTTT.

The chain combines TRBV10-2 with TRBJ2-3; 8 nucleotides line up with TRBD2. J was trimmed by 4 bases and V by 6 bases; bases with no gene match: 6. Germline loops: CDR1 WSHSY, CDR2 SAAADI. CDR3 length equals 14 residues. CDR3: CASRREAGADTQYF. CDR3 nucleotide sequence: TGCGCCAGCAGGCGGGAGGCCGGGGCAGATACGCAGTATTTT.

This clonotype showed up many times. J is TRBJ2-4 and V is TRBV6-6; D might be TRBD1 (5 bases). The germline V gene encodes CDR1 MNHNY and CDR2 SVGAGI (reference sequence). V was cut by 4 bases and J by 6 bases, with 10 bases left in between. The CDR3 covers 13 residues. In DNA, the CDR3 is TGTGCCAGCAGTTTGAACCAGGGAAACATTCAGTACTTC. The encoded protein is CASSLNQGNIQYF.

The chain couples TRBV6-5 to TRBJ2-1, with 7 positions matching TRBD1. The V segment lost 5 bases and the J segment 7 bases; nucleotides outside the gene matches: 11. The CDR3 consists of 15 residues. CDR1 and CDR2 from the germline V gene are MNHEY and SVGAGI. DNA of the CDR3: TGTGCCAGCAGTAACAGGGGATCGTACAGAAATGAGCAGTTCTTC. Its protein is CASSNRGSYRNEQFF.

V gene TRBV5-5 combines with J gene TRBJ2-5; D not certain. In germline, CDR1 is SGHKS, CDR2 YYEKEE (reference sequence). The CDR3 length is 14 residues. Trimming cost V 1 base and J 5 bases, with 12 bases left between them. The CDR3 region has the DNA TGTGCCAGCAGCTTGCCGGCAAGGATGGAGACCCAGTACTTC. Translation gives CASSLPARMETQYF.

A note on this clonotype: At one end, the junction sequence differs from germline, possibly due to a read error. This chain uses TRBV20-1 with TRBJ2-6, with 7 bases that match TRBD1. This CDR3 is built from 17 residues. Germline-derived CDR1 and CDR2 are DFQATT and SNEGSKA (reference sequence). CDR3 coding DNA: TGCTGTGCTAGGGGAAGACAGGGTCCCTCTGGGGCCAACGTCCTGACTTTC. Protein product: CCARGRQGPSGANVLTF.

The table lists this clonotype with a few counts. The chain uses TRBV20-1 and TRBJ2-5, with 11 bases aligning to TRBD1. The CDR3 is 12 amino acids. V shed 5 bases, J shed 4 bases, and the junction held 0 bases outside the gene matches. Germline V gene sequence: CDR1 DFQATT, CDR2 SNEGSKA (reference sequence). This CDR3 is CSAGTGGETQYF. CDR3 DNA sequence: TGCAGTGCTGGGACAGGGGGAGAGACCCAGTACTTC.

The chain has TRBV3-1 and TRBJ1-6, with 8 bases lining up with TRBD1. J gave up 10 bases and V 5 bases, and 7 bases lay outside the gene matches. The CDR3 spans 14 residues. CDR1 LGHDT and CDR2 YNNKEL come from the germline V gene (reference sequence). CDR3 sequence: CASSATGGRSPLHF. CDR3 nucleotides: TGTGCCAGCAGCGCTACAGGGGGAAGGTCACCCCTCCACTTT. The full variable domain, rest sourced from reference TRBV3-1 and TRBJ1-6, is DTAVSQTPKYLVTQMGNDKSIKCEQNLGHDTMYWYKQDSKKFLKIMFSYNNKELIINETVPNRFSPKSPDKAHLNLHINSLELGDSAVYFCASSATGGRSPLHFGNGTRLTVT.

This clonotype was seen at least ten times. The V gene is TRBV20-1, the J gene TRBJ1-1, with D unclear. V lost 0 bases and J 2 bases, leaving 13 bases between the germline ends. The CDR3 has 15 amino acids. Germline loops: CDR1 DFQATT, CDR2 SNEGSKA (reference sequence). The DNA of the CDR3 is TGCAGTGCTAGAGACACGGGAGCGATAAACACTGAAGCTTTCTTT. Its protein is CSARDTGAINTEAFF.

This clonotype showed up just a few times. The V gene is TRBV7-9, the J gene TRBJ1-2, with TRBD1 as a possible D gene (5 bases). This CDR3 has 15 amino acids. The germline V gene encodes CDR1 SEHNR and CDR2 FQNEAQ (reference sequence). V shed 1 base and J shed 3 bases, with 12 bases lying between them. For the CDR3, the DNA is TGTGCCAGCAGCTTAGGGTCGACGGGGGACTATGGCTACACCTTC. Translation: CASSLGSTGDYGYTF.

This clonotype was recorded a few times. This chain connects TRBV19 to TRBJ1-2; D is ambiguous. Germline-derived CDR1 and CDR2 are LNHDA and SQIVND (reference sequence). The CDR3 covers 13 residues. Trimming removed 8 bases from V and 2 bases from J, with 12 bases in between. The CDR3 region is CASGRGENYGYTF. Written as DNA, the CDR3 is TGTGCCAGTGGACGCGGGGAGAACTATGGCTACACCTTC.

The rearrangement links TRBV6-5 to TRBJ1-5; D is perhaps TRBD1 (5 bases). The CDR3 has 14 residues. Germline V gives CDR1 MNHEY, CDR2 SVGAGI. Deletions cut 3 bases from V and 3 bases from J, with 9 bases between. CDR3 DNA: TGTGCCAGCAGTTATGACAGTGACAATCAGCCCCAGCATTTT. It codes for CASSYDSDNQPQHF.

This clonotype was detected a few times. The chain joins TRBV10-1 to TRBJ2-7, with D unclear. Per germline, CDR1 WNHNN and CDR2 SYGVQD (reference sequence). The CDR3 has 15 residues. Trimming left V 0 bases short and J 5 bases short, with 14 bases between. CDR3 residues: CASSESGLGYDEQYF. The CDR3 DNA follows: TGCGCCAGCAGTGAGTCGGGGTTGGGGTACGACGAGCAGTACTTC.

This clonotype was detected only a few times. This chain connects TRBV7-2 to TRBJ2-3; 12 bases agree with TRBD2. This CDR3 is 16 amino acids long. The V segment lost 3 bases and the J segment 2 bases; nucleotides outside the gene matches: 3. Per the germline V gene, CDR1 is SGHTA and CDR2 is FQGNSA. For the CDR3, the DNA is TGTGCCAGCAGCTTGCTAGCGGGAGGGGTCACAGATACGCAGTATTTT. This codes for CASSLLAGGVTDTQYF.

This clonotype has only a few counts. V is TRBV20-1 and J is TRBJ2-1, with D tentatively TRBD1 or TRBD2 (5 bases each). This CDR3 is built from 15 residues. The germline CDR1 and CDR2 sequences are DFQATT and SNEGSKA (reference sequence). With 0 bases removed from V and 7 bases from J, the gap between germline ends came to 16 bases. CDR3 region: CSARDLSWGKNEQFF. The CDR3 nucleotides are TGCAGTGCTAGAGATCTCTCTTGGGGGAAAAATGAGCAGTTCTTC.

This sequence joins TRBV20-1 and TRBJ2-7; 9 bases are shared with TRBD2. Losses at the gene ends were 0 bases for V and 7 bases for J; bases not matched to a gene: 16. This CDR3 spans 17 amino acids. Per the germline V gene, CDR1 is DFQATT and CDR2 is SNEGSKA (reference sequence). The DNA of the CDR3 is TGCAGTGCTAGAGACCGCGGCAGGGCGGGAGGGCCTGAAGAGCAGTACTTC. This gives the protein CSARDRGRAGGPEEQYF.

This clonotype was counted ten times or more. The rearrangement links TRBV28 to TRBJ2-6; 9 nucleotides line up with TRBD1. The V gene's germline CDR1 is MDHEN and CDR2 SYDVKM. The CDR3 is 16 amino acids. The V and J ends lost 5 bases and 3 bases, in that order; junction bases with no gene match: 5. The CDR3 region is CASSRGQGGGANVLTF. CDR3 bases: TGTGCCAGCAGTCGGGGACAGGGTGGTGGGGCCAACGTCCTGACTTTC.

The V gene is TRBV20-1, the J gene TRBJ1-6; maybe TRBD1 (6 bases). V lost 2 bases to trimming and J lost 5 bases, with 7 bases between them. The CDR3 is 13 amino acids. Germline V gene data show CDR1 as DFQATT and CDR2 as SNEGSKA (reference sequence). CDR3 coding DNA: TGCAGTGCTAGATCAGGGGATAATTCACCCCTCCACTTT. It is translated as CSARSGDNSPLHF.

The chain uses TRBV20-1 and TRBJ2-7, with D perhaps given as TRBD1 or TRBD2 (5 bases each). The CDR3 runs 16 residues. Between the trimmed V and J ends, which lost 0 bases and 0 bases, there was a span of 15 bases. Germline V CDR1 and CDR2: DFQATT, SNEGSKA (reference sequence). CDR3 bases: TGCAGTGCTAGAGAGGTGGGACGTAGTAGCTCCTACGAGCAGTACTTC. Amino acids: CSAREVGRSSSYEQYF.

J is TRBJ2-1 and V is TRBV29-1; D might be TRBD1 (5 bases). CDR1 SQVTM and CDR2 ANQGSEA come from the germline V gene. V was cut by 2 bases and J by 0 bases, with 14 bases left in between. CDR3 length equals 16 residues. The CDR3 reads CSVEPPGSISYNEQFF. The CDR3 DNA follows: TGCAGCGTTGAACCCCCAGGGTCGATCTCCTACAATGAGCAGTTCTTC.